This entry lists 11 T cell receptor beta chains sequenced from one sample in a study of T cell responses to AZD1222 COVID-19 vaccine. Assay: immunoSEQ multiplex PCR; the TCRdb copy retains only in-frame clones and omits some. The data contain over 70,000 clones, 70% to 90% of them singletons. The material was peripheral blood, obtained on day 0 of MenACWY control vaccination. The receptors were sampled from an adult in good health.

V is TRBV5-8 and J is TRBJ1-1, with D possibly being TRBD1 (5 bases). The V end lost 4 bases, the J end lost 5 bases, and 18 bases lay between the germline ends. The CDR3 sequence is 15 residues long. The germline V gene has CDR1 SGHTS and CDR2 YDEGEE. The CDR3 nucleotides read TGTGCCAGCAGCCCGCTCGGGGGGGATGGGACTGAAGCTTTCTTT. Translated: CASSPLGGDGTEAFF.

The genes are TRBV5-5 and TRBJ2-7; D possibly corresponds to TRBD1 (6 bases). CDR3 length: 16 residues. Germline-derived CDR1 and CDR2 are SGHKS and YYEKEE (reference sequence). Trimming left V 3 bases short and J 6 bases short, with 22 bases between. The chain's CDR3 is CASSSETGTTRAEQYF. The CDR3 coding sequence is TGTGCCAGCAGCTCCGAGACCGGGACAACTCGGGCCGAGCAGTACTTC.

In this sample, this clone turned up once. The chain recombines TRBV25-1 with TRBJ1-2; the D gene is possibly TRBD1 (5 bases). Germline loops: CDR1 MGHDK, CDR2 SYGVNS. CDR3 size: 13 residues. The V gene lost 3 bases and the J gene lost 5 bases, with 10 bases spanning the gap. CDR3 loop: CASSEAGRYGYTF. The CDR3 DNA reads TGTGCCAGCAGTGAGGCAGGGAGGTATGGCTACACCTTC.

This chain joins TRBV19 and TRBJ2-1; TRBD2 matches 11 bases. CDR1 LNHDA and CDR2 SQIVND come from the germline V gene (reference sequence). The length of the CDR3 is 15 residues. V shed 7 bases and J 2 bases; nucleotides not matched to a gene: 4. CDR3 sequence: CASMGTSGTYNEQFF. CDR3 coding DNA: TGTGCCAGTATGGGGACTAGCGGAACCTACAATGAGCAGTTCTTC. The variable domain in full, with the rest retrieved from reference TRBV19 and TRBJ2-1, is DGGITQSPKYLFRKEGQNVTLSCEQNLNHDAMYWYRQDPGQGLRLIYYSQIVNDFQKGDIAEGYSVSREKKESFPLTVTSAQKNPTAFYLCASMGTSGTYNEQFFGPGTRLTVL.

The chain has TRBV19 and TRBJ1-1; 8 nucleotides match TRBD1. Germline V gives CDR1 LNHDA, CDR2 SQIVND (reference sequence). The CDR3 spans 16 residues. The junction had 7 bases not matched to a gene; V was cut back by 0 bases and J by 4 bases. CDR3 DNA: TGTGCCAGTAGTATAGAGGGAGGACAGGGTCCCACTGAAGCTTTCTTT. As protein: CASSIEGGQGPTEAFF.

The chain links TRBV3-1 (or the pseudogene TRBV3-2) to TRBJ1-1, with a weak D call TRBD1 (5 bases). Germline CDR1 LGHDT, CDR2 YNNKEL (reference sequence). V was trimmed by 3 bases and J by 2 bases, leaving 10 bases between them. The length of the CDR3 is 14 residues. The CDR3 region is CASSQGVLNTEAFF. The CDR3 coding sequence is TGTGCCAGCAGCCAGGGGGTATTAAACACTGAAGCTTTCTTT.

This clone showed up just a few times. The same CDR3 also results from other DNA sequences found in this sample. This rearrangement joins TRBV19 to TRBJ2-1; 8 positions match TRBD2. Germline lookup yields CDR1 LNHDA and CDR2 SQIVND (reference sequence). There are 16 residues in the CDR3. Trimming removed 3 bases from V and 4 bases from J; junction bases left unmatched: 8. This CDR3 reads CASSISGLAKYNEQFF. The CDR3 DNA reads as TGTGCCAGTAGTATCTCCGGACTAGCTAAATACAATGAGCAGTTCTTC.

The chain links TRBV4-2 to TRBJ1-2, with D maybe TRBD1 (5 bases). The CDR3 sequence is 14 residues long. Germline assignment: CDR1 LGHNA and CDR2 YNFKEQ. V shed 1 base and J shed 4 bases, with 10 bases lying between them. The chain's CDR3 is CASSQGQGTYGYTF. CDR3 coding DNA: TGTGCCAGCAGCCAAGGCCAGGGAACCTATGGCTACACCTTC.

The chain is built from TRBV18 and TRBJ2-7, with 10 bases identical to TRBD1. Germline V gene lookup returns CDR1 KGHSH and CDR2 LQKENI. The CDR3 extends over 13 amino acids. The J segment lost 5 bases and the V segment lost 5 bases, leaving 3 bases of the junction unmatched. As DNA, the CDR3 is TGTGCCAGCTCAACGACAGGGGGCCACGAGCAGTACTTC. Translating it yields CASSTTGGHEQYF.

The chain recombines TRBV2 with TRBJ2-7, with 7 bases identical to TRBD1. The CDR3 consists of 17 residues. Germline CDR1 reads SNHLY; CDR2 reads FYNNEI. V lost 5 bases, J lost 2 bases, and 15 bases stayed unmatched. CDR3 sequence: CASSFSRGQRSPYEQYF. The DNA for the CDR3 is TGTGCCAGCAGTTTCTCGAGGGGGCAGCGATCCCCCTACGAGCAGTACTTC.

This clone was observed once. The genes are TRBV15 and TRBJ2-7; TRBD2 might be the D (5 bases). Trimming took 2 bases from V and 0 from J, leaving 17 bases between them. Germline V gives CDR1 LNHNV, CDR2 YYDKDF (reference sequence). This CDR3 has 17 residues. The CDR3 loop is CATSRPYGGGSSYEQYF. CDR3 bases: TGTGCCACCAGCAGACCTTATGGAGGCGGATCCTCCTACGAGCAGTACTTC.